The entry below gives a single T cell receptor (beta chain) sequence along with its context. Sequencing used immunoSEQ multiplex PCR; TCRdb keeps in-frame clones, though not all of them. Among fewer than 130,000 clones listed, 75% to 80% were seen once. The record originates from a study of blood T cell repertoires in COVID-19. Study-wide context: Acute and convalescent COVID-19 specimens originated in the United States, Italy and Spain. T cells, B-cell-depleted T cells, or PBMCs provided the cDNA or gDNA that served as material.

Sequenced material: peripheral blood. This TCR was recovered from a woman older than 75 with active or convalescent COVID-19.

For the CDR3, the DNA is TGTGCCAGCAGCTCTACTATGGGGGGAGGCCTCTACAATGAGCAGTTCTTC. Its translation is CASSSTMGGGLYNEQFF. The chain employs TRBV7-6 and TRBJ2-1; D is possibly TRBD2 (6 bases). The germline V gene has CDR1 SGHVS and CDR2 FNYEAQ. V gave up 4 bases and J gave up 3 bases, with 19 bases separating them. This CDR3 contains 17 residues.